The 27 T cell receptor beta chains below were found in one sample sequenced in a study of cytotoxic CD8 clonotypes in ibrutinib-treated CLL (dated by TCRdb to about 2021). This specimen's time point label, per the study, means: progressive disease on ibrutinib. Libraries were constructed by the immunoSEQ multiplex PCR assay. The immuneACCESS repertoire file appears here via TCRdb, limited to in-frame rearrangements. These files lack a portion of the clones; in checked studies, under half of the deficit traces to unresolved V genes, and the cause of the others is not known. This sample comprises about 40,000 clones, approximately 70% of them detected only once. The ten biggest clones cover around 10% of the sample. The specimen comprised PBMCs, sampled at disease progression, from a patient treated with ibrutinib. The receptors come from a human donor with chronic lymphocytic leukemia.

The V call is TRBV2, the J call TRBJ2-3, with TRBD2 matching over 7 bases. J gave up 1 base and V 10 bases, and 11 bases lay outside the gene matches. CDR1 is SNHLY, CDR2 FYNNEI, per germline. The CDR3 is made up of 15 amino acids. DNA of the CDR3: TGTGCCACCAGACGGGGCGGGGGAGGCACAGATACGCAGTATTTT. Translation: CATRRGGGGTDTQYF.

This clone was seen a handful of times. CDR3 protein: CASSEVNEQFF. Here the CDR3 DNA reads TGTGCCAGCAGTGAGGTTAATGAGCAGTTCTTC. The chain uses TRBV2 and TRBJ2-1; D is ambiguous. CDR1 and CDR2 from the germline V gene are SNHLY and FYNNEI. The length of the CDR3 is 11 residues. V shed 3 bases and J shed 7 bases, with 4 bases lying between them.

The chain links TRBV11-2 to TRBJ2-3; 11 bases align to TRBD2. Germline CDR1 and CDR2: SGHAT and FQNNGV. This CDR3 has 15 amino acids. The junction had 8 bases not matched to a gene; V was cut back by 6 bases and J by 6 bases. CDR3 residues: CASRSSGGRVDTQYF. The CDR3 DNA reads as TGTGCCAGCAGATCTAGCGGGGGGAGGGTTGATACGCAGTATTTT.

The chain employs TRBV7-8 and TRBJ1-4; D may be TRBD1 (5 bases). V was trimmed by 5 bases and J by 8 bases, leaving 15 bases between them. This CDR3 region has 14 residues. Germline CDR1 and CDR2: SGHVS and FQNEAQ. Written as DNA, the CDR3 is TGTGCCAGCAGCCTAGGAGGGGCCAACGAAAAACTGTTTTTT. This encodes CASSLGGANEKLFF.

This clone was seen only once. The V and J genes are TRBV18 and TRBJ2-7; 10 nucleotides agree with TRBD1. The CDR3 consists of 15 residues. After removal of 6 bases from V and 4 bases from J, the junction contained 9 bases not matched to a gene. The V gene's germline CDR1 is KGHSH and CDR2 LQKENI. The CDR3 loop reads CASSLSGQGPYEQYF. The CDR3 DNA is TGTGCCAGCTCTTTATCGGGACAGGGGCCGTACGAGCAGTACTTC.

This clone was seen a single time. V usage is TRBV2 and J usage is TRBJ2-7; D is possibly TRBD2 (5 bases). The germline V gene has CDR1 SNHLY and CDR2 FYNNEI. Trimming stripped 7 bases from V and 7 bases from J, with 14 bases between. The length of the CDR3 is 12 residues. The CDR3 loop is CASKSREWEQYF. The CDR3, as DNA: TGTGCCAGCAAATCCCGGGAATGGGAGCAGTACTTC.

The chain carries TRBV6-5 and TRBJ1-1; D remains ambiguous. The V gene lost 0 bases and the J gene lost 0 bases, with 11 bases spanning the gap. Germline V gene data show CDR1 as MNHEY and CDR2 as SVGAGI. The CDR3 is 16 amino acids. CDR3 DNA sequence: TGTGCCAGCAGTTACTCAACGGAACCTGTGAACACTGAAGCTTTCTTT. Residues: CASSYSTEPVNTEAFF.

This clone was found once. The CDR3 coding sequence is TGTGCCAGCGTCCAACAGGGAGGAGGAGAAAAACTGTTTTTT. Its translation: CASVQQGGGEKLFF. The rearrangement links TRBV6-1 to TRBJ1-4; possibly TRBD1 for D (6 bases). The V and J ends lost 8 bases and 8 bases respectively, with 18 bases between them. The V gene's germline CDR1 is MNHNS and CDR2 SASEGT. The CDR3 runs 14 residues.

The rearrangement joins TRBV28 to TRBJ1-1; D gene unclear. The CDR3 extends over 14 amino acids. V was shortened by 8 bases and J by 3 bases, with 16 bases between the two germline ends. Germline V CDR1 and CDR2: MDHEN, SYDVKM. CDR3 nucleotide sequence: TGTGCCAGCCTACTCCCGGGGAGGGACACTGAAGCTTTCTTT. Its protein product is CASLLPGRDTEAFF.

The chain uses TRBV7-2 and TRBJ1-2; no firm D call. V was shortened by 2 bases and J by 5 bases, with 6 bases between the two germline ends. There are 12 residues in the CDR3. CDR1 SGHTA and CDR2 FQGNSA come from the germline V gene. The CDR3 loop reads CASSLQSYGYTF. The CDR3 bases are TGTGCCAGCAGCTTACAGTCATATGGCTACACCTTC. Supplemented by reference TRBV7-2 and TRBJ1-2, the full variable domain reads GAGVSQSPSNKVTEKGKDVELRCDPISGHTALYWYRQSLGQGLEFLIYFQGNSAPDKSGLPSDRFSAERTGGSVSTLTIQRTQQEDSAVYLCASSLQSYGYTFGSGTRLTVV.

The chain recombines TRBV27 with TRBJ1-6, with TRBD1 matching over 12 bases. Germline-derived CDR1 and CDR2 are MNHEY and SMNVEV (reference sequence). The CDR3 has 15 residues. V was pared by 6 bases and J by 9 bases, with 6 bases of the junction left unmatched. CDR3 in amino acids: CASRTPGQGASPLHF. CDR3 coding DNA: TGTGCCAGCAGGACACCGGGACAGGGGGCTTCACCCCTCCACTTT.

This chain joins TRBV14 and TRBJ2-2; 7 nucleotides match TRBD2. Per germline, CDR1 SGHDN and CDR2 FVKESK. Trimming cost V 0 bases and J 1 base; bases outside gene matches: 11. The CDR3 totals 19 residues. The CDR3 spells CASSQDVGGGAKNTGELFF. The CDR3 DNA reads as TGTGCCAGCAGCCAAGATGTTGGGGGGGGTGCTAAGAACACCGGGGAGCTGTTTTTT.

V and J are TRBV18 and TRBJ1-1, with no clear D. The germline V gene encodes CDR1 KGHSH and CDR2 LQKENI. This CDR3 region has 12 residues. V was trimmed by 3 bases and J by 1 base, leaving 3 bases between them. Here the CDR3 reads CASSPSNTEAFF. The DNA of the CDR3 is TGTGCCAGCTCACCGTCGAACACTGAAGCTTTCTTT.

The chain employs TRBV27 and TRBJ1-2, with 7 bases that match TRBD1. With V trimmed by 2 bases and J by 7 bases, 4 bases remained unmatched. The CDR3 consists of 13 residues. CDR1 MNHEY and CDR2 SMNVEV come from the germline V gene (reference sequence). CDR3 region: CASSLARDSGYTF. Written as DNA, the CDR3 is TGTGCCAGCAGTTTAGCAAGGGACAGTGGCTACACCTTC.

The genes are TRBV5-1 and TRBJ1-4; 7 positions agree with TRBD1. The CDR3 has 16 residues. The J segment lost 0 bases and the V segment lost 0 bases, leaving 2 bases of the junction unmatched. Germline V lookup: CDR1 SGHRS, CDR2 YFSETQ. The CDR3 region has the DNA TGCGCCAGCAGCTTGGGAAGGGGGCCAACTAATGAAAAACTGTTTTTT. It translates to CASSLGRGPTNEKLFF.

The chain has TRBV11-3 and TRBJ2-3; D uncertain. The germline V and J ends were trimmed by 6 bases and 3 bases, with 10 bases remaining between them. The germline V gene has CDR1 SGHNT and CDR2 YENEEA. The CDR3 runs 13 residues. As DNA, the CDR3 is TGTGCCAGCAGTTCATCCGGGACAGATACGCAGTATTTT. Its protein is CASSSSGTDTQYF.

The CDR3 reads CASSPTGLYGYTF. The DNA for the CDR3 is TGCGCCAGCAGTCCGACAGGCCTCTATGGCTACACCTTC. The chain employs TRBV4-1 and TRBJ1-2, with D possibly matching TRBD1 (6 bases). The CDR3 spans 13 residues. V lost 6 bases to trimming and J lost 4 bases, with 12 bases between them. Looked up from germline, CDR1 is MGHRA and CDR2 is YSYEKL.

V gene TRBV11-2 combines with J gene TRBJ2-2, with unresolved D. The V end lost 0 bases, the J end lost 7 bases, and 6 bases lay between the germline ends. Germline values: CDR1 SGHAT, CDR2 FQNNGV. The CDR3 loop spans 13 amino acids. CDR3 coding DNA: TGTGCCAGCAGCTTAGATCGCGGCGGGGAGCTGTTTTTT. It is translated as CASSLDRGGELFF.

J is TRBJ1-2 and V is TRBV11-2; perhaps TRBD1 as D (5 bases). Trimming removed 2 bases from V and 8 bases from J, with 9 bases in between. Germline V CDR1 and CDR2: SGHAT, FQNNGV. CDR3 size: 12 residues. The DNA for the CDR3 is TGTGCCAGCAGCTTAATGGGGGTAGGCTACACCTTC. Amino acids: CASSLMGVGYTF.

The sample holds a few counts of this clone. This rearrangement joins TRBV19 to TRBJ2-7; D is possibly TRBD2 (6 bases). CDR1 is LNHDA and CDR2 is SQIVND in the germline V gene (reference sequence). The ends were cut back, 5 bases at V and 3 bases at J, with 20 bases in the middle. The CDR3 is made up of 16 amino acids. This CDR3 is CASSVTSSRAVYEQYF. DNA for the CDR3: TGTGCCAGTAGTGTGACTAGTTCGAGGGCGGTCTACGAGCAGTACTTC.

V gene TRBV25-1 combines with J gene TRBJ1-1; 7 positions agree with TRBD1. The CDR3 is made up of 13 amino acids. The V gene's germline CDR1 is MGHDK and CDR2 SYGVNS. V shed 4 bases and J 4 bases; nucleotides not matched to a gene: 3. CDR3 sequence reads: CASSAGGVTEAFF. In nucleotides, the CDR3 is TGTGCCAGCAGTGCAGGGGGTGTCACTGAAGCTTTCTTT.

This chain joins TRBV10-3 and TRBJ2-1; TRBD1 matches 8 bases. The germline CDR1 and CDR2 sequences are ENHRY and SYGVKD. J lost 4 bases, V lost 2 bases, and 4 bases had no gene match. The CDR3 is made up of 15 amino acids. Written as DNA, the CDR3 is TGTGCCATCAGTGAGATACAGGGGGATTACAATGAGCAGTTCTTC. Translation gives CAISEIQGDYNEQFF.

For the CDR3, the DNA is TGTGCCATCAGTGAAGCGGGGGGCCTCACCTACGAGCAGTACTTC. It yields the protein CAISEAGGLTYEQYF. V and J are TRBV10-3 and TRBJ2-7; 9 nucleotides line up with TRBD2. This CDR3 spans 15 amino acids. Germline CDR1 reads ENHRY; CDR2 reads SYGVKD. The junction had 5 bases not matched to a gene; V was cut back by 3 bases and J by 2 bases.

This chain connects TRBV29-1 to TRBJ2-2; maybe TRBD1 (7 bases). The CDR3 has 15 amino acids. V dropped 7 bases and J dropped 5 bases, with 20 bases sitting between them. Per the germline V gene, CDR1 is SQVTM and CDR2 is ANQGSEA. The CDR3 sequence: CSASDREVVTGELFF. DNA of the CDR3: TGCAGCGCATCAGACAGGGAGGTAGTTACCGGGGAGCTGTTTTTT.

CDR3 sequence reads: CASSVEGPSYEQYF. The CDR3 nucleotides read TGTGCCAGCAGCGTGGAGGGGCCCTCCTACGAGCAGTACTTC. The chain uses TRBV7-9 and TRBJ2-7; possibly TRBD2 for D (6 bases). The length of the CDR3 is 14 residues. The ends were cut back, 5 bases at V and 0 bases at J, with 11 bases in the middle. Germline V gene lookup returns CDR1 SEHNR and CDR2 FQNEAQ (reference sequence). Full variable domain (remainder filled in from reference TRBV7-9 and TRBJ2-7): DTGVSQNPRHKITKRGQNVTFRCDPISEHNRLYWYRQTLGQGPEFLTYFQNEAQLEKSRLLSDRFSAERPKGSFSTLEIQRTEQGDSAMYLCASSVEGPSYEQYFGPGTRLTVT.

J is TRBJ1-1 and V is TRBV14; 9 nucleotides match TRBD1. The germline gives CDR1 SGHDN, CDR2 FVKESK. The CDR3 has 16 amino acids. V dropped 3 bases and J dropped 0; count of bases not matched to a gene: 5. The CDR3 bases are TGTGCCAGCAGCCAGACAGGACAGGGGTTGAACACTGAAGCTTTCTTT. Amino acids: CASSQTGQGLNTEAFF.

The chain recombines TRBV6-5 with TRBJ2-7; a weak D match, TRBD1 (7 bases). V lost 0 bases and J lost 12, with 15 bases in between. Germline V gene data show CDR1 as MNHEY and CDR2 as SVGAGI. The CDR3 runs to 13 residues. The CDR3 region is CASSYSKSGGPYF. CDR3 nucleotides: TGTGCCAGCAGTTACTCGAAATCAGGGGGGCCGTACTTC.